This is a list of T cell receptor beta chains from one sample in a study of blood T cell repertoires in COVID-19. Libraries were prepared by immunoSEQ multiplex PCR; TCRdb keeps only in-frame clonotypes and omits some of them. The sample carries about 250,000 clones, around nine tenths recorded once. Sequencing was done on a sample of peripheral blood. The receptors shown here come from a woman aged 55-75 years who had recovered from COVID-19. The CDR3 runs from the conserved cysteine through the conserved F or W. Fields, in order: D gene, J gene, V gene, clone size, CDR3 protein. A D gene is named only where the DNA matches it firmly. Clone size is shown for a subset of rows, as once, few, many or a class of expanded clone.

TRBD1,TRBJ1-4,TRBV27,NA,CASRKQGVNEKLFF
TRBD2,TRBJ2-7,TRBV19,few,CASSRQGSGGAYEQYF
TRBD1,TRBJ2-7,TRBV7-9,few,CASSLAGGQGAYEQYF
TRBD1,TRBJ1-1,TRBV5-1,NA,CASSKRAQGLNTEAFF
TRBD1,TRBJ1-1,TRBV5-6,NA,CASSARTGPGNTEAFF
NA,TRBJ2-2,TRBV5-5,NA,CASSLSDSSNTGELFF
TRBD2,TRBJ2-1,TRBV6-5,NA,CASSPGLVSEQFF
NA,TRBJ1-2,TRBV15,NA,CATSRDYSGGHYGYTF
TRBD2,TRBJ2-7,TRBV5-4,NA,CASSSQTSRYEQYF
NA,TRBJ1-2,TRBV15,NA,CATSGPREGVSGYTF
NA,TRBJ1-2,TRBV7-3,NA,CASSLYVGAPDGYTF
NA,TRBJ2-7,TRBV4-1,NA,CASSPGQYSYEQYF
TRBD1,TRBJ1-3,TRBV4-3,few,CASSQDANRGFSGNTIYF
TRBD2,TRBJ2-1,TRBV11-2,once,CASSFNAGGLYNEQFF
TRBD1,TRBJ1-4,TRBV27,NA,CASSPLTGGGEKLFF
TRBD1,TRBJ1-1,TRBV12-5,NA,CASGSGSTGMRRAFF
NA,TRBJ2-1,TRBV11-2,few,CASSLAGSHYNEQFF
NA,TRBJ1-1,TRBV15,once,CATSSPGGGASITEAFF
NA,TRBJ2-3,TRBV7-3,NA,CASSFPGVDTQYF
NA,TRBJ1-1,TRBV2,NA,CASGSAPGTEAFF
TRBD1,TRBJ2-7,TRBV3-1/TRBV3-2,NA,CASSHGTAEPYGQYF
TRBD1,TRBJ1-6,TRBV5-5,once,CASSSSLILLTGANSPLHF